The clone carrying this T cell receptor (beta chain) was recorded once. Its antigen remains unidentified. This table comes from immunoSEQ multiplex PCR, and its TCRdb copy is limited to in-frame clones, with some not included. The sample shows about 82,000 clones, under 95% of them seen only once. The germline gives CDR1 MGHDK, CDR2 SYGVNS. V shed 1 base and J shed 3 bases, with 16 bases lying between them. The CDR3 has 16 amino acids. This sample was taken from a study of OX40 agonist ivuxolimab in advanced cancers. Study-level points and caveats: Averaging showed that CD8+ T cells had more expanded clones than CD4+ did.

Sample: CD4+ or CD8+ T cells sorted from blood, taken in a trial of the OX40 agonist ivuxolimab. V gene TRBV25-1 combines with J gene TRBJ2-7; D tentatively reads TRBD1 or TRBD2 (5 bases each). The source of this sequence is an adult with an advanced solid tumor such as melanoma, head and neck, liver or kidney cancer. The CDR3 loop is CASSELGQGDLYEQYF. The CDR3 nucleotides read TGTGCCAGCAGTGAATTAGGCCAGGGAGATCTCTACGAGCAGTACTTC.